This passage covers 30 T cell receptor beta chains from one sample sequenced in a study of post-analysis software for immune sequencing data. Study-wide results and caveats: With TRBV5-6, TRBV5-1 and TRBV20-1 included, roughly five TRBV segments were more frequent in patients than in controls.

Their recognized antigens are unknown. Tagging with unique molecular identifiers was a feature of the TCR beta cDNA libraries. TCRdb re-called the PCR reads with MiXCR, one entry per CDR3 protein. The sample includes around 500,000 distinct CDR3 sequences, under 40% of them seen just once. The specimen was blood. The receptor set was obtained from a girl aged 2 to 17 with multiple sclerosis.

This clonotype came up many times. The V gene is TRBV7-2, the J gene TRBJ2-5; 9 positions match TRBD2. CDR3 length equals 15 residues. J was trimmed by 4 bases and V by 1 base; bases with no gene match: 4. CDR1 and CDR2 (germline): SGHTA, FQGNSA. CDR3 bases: TGTGCCAGCAGCTTAGGGAGTAGCGGGGGAGAGACCCAGTACTTC. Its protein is CASSLGSSGGETQYF.

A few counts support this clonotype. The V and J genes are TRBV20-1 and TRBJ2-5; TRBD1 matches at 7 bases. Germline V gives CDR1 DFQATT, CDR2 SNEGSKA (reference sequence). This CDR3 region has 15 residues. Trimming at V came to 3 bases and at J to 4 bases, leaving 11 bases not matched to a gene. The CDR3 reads CSASALDRAGETQYF. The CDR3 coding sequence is TGCAGTGCTAGTGCCTTAGACAGGGCGGGAGAGACCCAGTACTTC.

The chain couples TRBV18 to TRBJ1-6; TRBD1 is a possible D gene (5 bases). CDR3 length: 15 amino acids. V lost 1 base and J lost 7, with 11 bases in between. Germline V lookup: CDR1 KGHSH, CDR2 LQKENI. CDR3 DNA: TGTGCCAGCTCACCACGTCAGGGAATGAATTCACCCCTCCACTTT. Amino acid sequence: CASSPRQGMNSPLHF.

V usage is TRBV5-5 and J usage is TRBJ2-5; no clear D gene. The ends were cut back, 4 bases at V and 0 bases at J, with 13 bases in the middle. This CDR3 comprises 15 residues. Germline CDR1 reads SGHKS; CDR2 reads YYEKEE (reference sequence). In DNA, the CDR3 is TGTGCCAGCAGCCCAGCCTGGGCTAACCAAGAGACCCAGTACTTC. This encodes CASSPAWANQETQYF. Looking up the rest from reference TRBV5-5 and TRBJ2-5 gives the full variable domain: DAGVTQSPTHLIKTRGQQVTLRCSPISGHKSVSWYQQVLGQGPQFIFQYYEKEERGRGNFPDRFSARQFPNYSSELNVNALLLGDSALYLCASSPAWANQETQYFGPGTRLLVL.

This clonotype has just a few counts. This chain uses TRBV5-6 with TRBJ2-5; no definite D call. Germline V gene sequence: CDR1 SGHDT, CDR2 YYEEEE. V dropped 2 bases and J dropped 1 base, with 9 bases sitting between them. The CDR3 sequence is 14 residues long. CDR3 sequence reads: CASSFDTTQETQYF. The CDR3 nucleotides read TGTGCCAGCAGCTTTGACACGACCCAAGAGACCCAGTACTTC.

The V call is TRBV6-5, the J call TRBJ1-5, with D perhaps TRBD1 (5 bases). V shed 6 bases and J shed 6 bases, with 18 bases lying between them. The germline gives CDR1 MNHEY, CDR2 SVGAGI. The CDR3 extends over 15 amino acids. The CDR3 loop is CASSRDAGIGQPQHF. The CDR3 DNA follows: TGTGCCAGCAGCCGAGACGCAGGGATAGGTCAGCCCCAGCATTTT.

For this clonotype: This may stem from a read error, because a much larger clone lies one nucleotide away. CDR3 in DNA: TGCGCCAGCAACCAGTCAGATACGCAGTATTTT. Protein sequence: CASNQSDTQYF. V gene TRBV5-1 combines with J gene TRBJ2-3; no clear D gene. The CDR3 sequence is 11 residues long. The V and J ends lost 6 bases and 4 bases respectively, with 6 bases between them. Germline loops: CDR1 SGHRS, CDR2 YFSETQ.

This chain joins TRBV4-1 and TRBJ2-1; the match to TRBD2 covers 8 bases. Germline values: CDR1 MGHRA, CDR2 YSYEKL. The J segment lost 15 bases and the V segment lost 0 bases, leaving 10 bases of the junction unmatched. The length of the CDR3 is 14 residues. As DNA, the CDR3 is TGCGCCAGCAGCCAAGATCCTAGCGGGCGGGTGGCGTTCTTC. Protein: CASSQDPSGRVAFF.

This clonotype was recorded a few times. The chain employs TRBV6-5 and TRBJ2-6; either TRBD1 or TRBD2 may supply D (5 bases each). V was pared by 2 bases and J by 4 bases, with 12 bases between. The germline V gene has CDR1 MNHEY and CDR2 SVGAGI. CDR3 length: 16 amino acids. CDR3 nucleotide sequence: TGTGCCAGCAGTTACGAGAGGGGCCTCGGGGCCAACGTCCTGACTTTC. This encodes CASSYERGLGANVLTF.

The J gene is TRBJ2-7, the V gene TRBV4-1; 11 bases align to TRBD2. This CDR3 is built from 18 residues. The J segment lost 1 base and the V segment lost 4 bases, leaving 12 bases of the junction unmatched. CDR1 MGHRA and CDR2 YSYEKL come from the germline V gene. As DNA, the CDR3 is TGCGCCAGCAGCCGGATACCGAGACTAGCGGGGAAATCCTACGAGCAGTACTTC. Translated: CASSRIPRLAGKSYEQYF.

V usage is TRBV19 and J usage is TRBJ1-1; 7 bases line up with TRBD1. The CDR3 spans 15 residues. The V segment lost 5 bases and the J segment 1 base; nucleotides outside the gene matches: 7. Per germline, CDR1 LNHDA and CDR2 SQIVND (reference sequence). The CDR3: CASSLRTGPNTEAFF. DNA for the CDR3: TGTGCCAGTAGTCTCCGGACAGGACCGAACACTGAAGCTTTCTTT.

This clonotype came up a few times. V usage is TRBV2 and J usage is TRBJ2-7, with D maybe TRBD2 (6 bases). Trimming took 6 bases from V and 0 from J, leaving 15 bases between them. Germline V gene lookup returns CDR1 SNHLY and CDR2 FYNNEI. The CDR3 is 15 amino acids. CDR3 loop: CASRGSGFSSYEQYF. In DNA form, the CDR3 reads TGTGCCAGCAGGGGTAGCGGATTTAGCTCCTACGAGCAGTACTTC.

This chain's CDR3 is CASSLVGAQENIQYF. CDR3 DNA sequence: TGCGCCAGCAGCTTGGTTGGGGCACAAGAAAACATTCAGTACTTC. The chain combines TRBV5-1 with TRBJ2-4, with D tentatively TRBD1 (5 bases). Germline CDR1 and CDR2: SGHRS and YFSETQ. The ends were cut back, 0 bases at V and 5 bases at J, with 12 bases in the middle. The CDR3 has 15 amino acids. The full variable domain, in which reference TRBV5-1 and TRBJ2-4 provide the parts outside the CDR3, is KAGVTQTPRYLIKTRGQQVTLSCSPISGHRSVSWYQQTPGQGLQFLFEYFSETQRNKGNFPGRFSGRQFSNSRSEMNVSTLELGDSALYLCASSLVGAQENIQYFGAGTRLSVL.

Here the CDR3 DNA reads TGCAGTGCCCAGCGGCCCAAGGTGTATAGCAATCAGCCCCAGCATTTT. It yields the protein CSAQRPKVYSNQPQHF. V and J are TRBV20-1 and TRBJ1-5; no reliable D call. The CDR3 length is 16 residues. Trimming took 6 bases from V and 0 from J, leaving 18 bases between them. The germline V gene encodes CDR1 DFQATT and CDR2 SNEGSKA (reference sequence).

CDR3 nucleotides: TGTGCCATCAGTGAATTCCGGGGCGAAAGGGACTATGGCTACACCTTC. Translation: CAISEFRGERDYGYTF. The chain is built from TRBV10-3 and TRBJ1-2; D might be TRBD1 (5 bases). The CDR3 sequence is 16 residues long. Germline CDR1 reads ENHRY; CDR2 reads SYGVKD. Trimming shortened V by 3 bases and J by 3 bases, and 17 bases separated the two germline ends.

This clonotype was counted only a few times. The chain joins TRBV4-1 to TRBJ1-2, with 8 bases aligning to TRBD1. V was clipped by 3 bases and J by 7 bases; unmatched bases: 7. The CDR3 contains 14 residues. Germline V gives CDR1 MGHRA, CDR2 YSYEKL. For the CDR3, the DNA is TGCGCCAGCAGCCACGCGGAGACAGGGGCTGGCTACACCTTC. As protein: CASSHAETGAGYTF.

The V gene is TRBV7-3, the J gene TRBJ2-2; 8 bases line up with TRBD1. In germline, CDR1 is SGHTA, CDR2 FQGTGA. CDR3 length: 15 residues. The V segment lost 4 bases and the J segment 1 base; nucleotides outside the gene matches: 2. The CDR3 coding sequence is TGTGCCAGCAGCTCCGGGACAGGGAACACCGGGGAGCTGTTTTTT. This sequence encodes CASSSGTGNTGELFF.

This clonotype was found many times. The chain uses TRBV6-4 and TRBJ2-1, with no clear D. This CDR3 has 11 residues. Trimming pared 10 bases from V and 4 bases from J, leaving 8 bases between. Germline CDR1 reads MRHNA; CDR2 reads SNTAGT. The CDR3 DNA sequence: TGTGCCAACGATTATTACAATGAGCAGTTCTTC. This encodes CANDYYNEQFF.

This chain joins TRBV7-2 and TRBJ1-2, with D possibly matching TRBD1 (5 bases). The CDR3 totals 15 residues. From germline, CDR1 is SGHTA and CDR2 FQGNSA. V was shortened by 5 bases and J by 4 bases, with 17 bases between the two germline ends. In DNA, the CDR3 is TGTGCCAGCAGCGCCCGTCGGGGGTCGAGCTATGGCTACACCTTC. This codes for CASSARRGSSYGYTF.

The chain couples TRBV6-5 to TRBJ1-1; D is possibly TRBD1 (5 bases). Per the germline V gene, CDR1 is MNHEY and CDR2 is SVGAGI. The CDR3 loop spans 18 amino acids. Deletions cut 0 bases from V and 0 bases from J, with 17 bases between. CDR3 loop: CASSYSWVGDLVNTEAFF. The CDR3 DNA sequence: TGTGCCAGCAGTTACTCTTGGGTTGGGGACTTGGTGAACACTGAAGCTTTCTTT.

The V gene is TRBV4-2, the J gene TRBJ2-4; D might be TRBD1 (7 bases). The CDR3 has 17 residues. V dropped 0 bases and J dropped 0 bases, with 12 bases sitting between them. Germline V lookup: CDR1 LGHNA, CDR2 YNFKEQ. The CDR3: CASSQEWRGQAKNIQYF. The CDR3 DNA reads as TGTGCCAGCAGCCAAGAATGGAGGGGGCAAGCCAAAAACATTCAGTACTTC.

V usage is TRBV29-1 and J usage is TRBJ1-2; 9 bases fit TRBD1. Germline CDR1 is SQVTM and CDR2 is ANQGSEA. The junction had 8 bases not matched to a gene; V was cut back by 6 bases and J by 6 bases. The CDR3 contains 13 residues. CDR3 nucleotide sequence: TGCAGCGTGGGGACAGGGACCAGGGATGGCTACACCTTC. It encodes CSVGTGTRDGYTF.

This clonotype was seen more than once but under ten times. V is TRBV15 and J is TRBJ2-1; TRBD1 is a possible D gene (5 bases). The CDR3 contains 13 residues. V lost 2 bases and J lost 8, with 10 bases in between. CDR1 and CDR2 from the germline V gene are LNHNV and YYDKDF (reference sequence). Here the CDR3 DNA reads TGTGCCACCAGCAGACTAGGGGTTGATGAGCAGTTCTTC. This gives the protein CATSRLGVDEQFF.

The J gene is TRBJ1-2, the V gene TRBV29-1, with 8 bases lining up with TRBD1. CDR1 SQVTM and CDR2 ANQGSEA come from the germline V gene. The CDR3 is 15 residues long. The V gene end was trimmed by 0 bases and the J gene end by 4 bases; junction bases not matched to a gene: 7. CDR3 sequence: CSVEDRGQVGYGYTF. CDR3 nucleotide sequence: TGCAGCGTTGAAGACAGGGGGCAGGTTGGCTATGGCTACACCTTC.

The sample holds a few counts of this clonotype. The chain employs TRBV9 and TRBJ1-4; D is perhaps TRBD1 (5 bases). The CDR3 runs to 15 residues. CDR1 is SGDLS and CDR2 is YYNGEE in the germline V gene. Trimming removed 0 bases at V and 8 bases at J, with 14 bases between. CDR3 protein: CASSVEIGGGEKLFF. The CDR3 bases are TGTGCCAGCAGCGTAGAGATCGGGGGAGGAGAAAAACTGTTTTTT.

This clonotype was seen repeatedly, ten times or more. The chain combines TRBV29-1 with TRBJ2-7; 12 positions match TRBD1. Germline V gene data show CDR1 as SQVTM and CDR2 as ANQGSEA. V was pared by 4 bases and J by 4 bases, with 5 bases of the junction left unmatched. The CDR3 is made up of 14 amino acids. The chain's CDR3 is CSVAGGQGAYEQYF. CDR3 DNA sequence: TGCAGCGTTGCTGGGGGACAGGGGGCATACGAGCAGTACTTC.

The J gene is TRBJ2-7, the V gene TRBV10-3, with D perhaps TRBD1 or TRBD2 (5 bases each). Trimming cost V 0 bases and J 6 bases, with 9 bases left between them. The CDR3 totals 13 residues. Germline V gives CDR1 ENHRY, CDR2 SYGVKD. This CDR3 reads CAISESGEREQYF. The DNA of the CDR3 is TGTGCCATCAGTGAGTCGGGGGAGCGCGAGCAGTACTTC.

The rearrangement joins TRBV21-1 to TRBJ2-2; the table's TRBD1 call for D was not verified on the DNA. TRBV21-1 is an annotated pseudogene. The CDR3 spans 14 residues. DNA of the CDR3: TGTGCCTCTACGGGACAGGGTCCTCCCGGGGAGCTGTTTTTT. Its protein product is CASTGQGPPGELFF.

CDR3 sequence: CASSHWAASARETQYF. The CDR3, as DNA: TGTGCCAGCAGCCACTGGGCGGCTAGCGCGAGAGAGACCCAGTACTTC. The genes are TRBV3-1 and TRBJ2-5, with D perhaps matching TRBD2 (6 bases). V lost 3 bases, J lost 4 bases, and 18 bases lay in between. The germline V gene encodes CDR1 LGHDT and CDR2 YNNKEL (reference sequence). The CDR3 runs to 16 residues.

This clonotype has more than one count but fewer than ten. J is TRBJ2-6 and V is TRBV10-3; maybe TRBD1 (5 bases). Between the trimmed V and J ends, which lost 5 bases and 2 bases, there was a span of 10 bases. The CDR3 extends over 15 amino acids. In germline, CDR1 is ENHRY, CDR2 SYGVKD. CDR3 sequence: CAISSGLAGANVLTF. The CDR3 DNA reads TGTGCCATCAGTTCAGGGCTCGCTGGGGCCAACGTCCTGACTTTC.